This T cell receptor beta chain came from a study of blood T cell repertoires in COVID-19. Study in general: PBMCs, B-cell-depleted T cells, or T cells provided the cDNA or gDNA that made up the material.

Original handling: Amplification from reference gene primers served as the basis for estimated nucleated cell counts. Repertoires were generated with immunoSEQ multiplex PCR, while TCRdb's copy carries only in-frame clones and drops some. D and trimming were read from the DNA, whereas the V and J calls and clone size are those reported in that table. The repertoire has approximately 450,000 clones, more than 85% of them found once; the top ten carry approximately 4.5%. The germline CDR1 and CDR2 sequences are SGDLS and YYNGEE. Trimming removed 4 bases at V and 7 bases at J, with 20 bases between. CDR3 size: 15 residues.

The source material was peripheral blood. The origin of this receptor is a woman younger than 45 with acute or convalescent COVID-19. V gene TRBV9 combines with J gene TRBJ1-1; D unclear. The DNA of the CDR3 is TGTGCCAGCAGCCCTCGGGGAGGAAATCGCGTTGAAGCTTTCTTT. It is translated as CASSPRGGNRVEAFF.